The entry below gives a single TCR beta chain sequence along with its context. What it recognizes is unknown. The CDR3 sequence is 13 residues long. The trim removed 6 bases at V and 7 bases at J, leaving 6 bases unmatched. The V gene's germline CDR1 is MNHEY and CDR2 SVGAGI. Despite likely unrecorded immune exposures, the donors were nominally healthy at the time of sampling. This sample stems from a study of cytomegalovirus exposure and HLA in healthy donors. PCR involved 60 Vbeta and 13 Jbeta primers. Using immunoSEQ multiplex PCR, the repertoire was profiled, and TCRdb retains in-frame clones only, with some absent. The profile shows roughly 150,000 clones, approximately 79% of them singletons. Study-wide points: In vitro experiments confirmed that three CMV-associated chains were specific for CMV antigens. In a later analysis, TCR beta V- and J-gene trimming was associated with a missense DCLRE1C variant. Analysis performed later found under 20,000 TCR beta sequences associated with HLA alleles at 0.05 false discovery rate.

The receptor was derived from a woman aged 45-59 years in good health and CMV-seropositive. V usage is TRBV6-5 and J usage is TRBJ2-7; 10 nucleotides match TRBD2. The source material was PBMCs. The CDR3 DNA reads as TGTGCCAGCAGAAGCGGGGGGGCCAAGGAGCAGTACTTC. The encoded protein is CASRSGGAKEQYF.